The TCR beta chain described here comes from a study of T-cell memory formation after mild COVID-19. For the study at large: TCR clusters were mostly confined to one donor each. Whole-study results and caveats: The appearance of some responding clones in pre-infection memory suggested that cross-reactive memory joined. Second-wave clones peaking on day 37 lacked confirmed SARS-CoV-2 specificity.

This clonotype has a handful of counts. Its antigen is still unknown. V lost 0 bases to trimming and J lost 0 bases, with 6 bases between them. The CDR3 is 15 residues long. Germline values: CDR1 SGHTA, CDR2 FQGNSA. TCR alpha and TCR beta cDNA libraries with sample barcodes and UMIs came from 5'RACE using constant-segment primers. Each CDR3 protein gets one entry after TCRdb re-called the 5' RACE reads with MiXCR. The table shows about 170,000 distinct CDR3 sequences, with 13% occurring only once. The source material was PBMCs or a T cell subset sorted from them (not recorded which). This clonotype was sampled from a young man who had mild COVID-19 (a few samples of this study predate the infection). Cell type and time point are not known. This sequence joins TRBV7-2 and TRBJ1-5, with unresolved D. In nucleotides, the CDR3 is TGTGCCAGCAGCTTAGCTCTGAATAGCAATCAGCCCCAGCATTTT. This translates into CASSLALNSNQPQHF.